Below, 6 T cell receptor beta chains from the same sample are listed, as sequenced in a study of blood T cell repertoires in COVID-19. The table came from immunoSEQ multiplex PCR; TCRdb's copy has only in-frame clones and leaves some out. The sample consists of roughly 120,000 clones, more than 80% of them appearing once. The sample comprised peripheral blood. These receptors all stem from a woman aged 50 to 65 with acute or convalescent COVID-19.

The rearrangement joins TRBV2 to TRBJ2-6; D is perhaps TRBD2 (6 bases). The CDR3 contains 19 residues. V lost 2 bases and J lost 2, with 19 bases in between. Germline V lookup: CDR1 SNHLY, CDR2 FYNNEI. CDR3 sequence (DNA): TGTGCCAGCAGTGAATCTCTCCGGGCGGGGTCGACTGGGGCCAACGTCCTGACTTTC. Amino acids: CASSESLRAGSTGANVLTF.

The rearrangement links TRBV4-3 to TRBJ2-1; D is unresolved. Germline-derived CDR1 and CDR2 are LGHNA and YSLEER. V was clipped by 1 base and J by 6 bases, with 7 bases between them. The CDR3 totals 13 residues. The CDR3 reads CASSQGNSNEQFF. The DNA of the CDR3 is TGCGCCAGCAGCCAAGGAAACAGCAATGAGCAGTTCTTC.

The V call is TRBV12-3 or TRBV12-4, the J call TRBJ1-2; a weak D match, TRBD1 (5 bases). The ends were cut back, 6 bases at V and 8 bases at J, with 13 bases in the middle. This CDR3 spans 12 amino acids. The CDR3 DNA reads as TGTGCCAGCAGCTCCCTTCAGGGAGGCTACACCTTC. Amino acids: CASSSLQGGYTF.

The chain links TRBV6-2 or TRBV6-3 to TRBJ2-3; 8 bases agree with TRBD2. J gave up 2 bases and V 6 bases, and 7 bases lay outside the gene matches. The CDR3 consists of 15 residues. Per the germline V gene, CDR1 is MNHEY and CDR2 is SVGEGT. CDR3 in amino acids: CASSPIAGPTDTQYF. The DNA of the CDR3 is TGTGCCAGCAGCCCCATAGCGGGACCCACAGATACGCAGTATTTT.

This chain connects TRBV20-1 to TRBJ2-7; a possible D gene is TRBD1 (5 bases). The germline gives CDR1 DFQATT, CDR2 SNEGSKA (reference sequence). The CDR3 totals 11 residues. V was shortened by 2 bases and J by 6 bases, with 8 bases between the two germline ends. The CDR3 loop reads CSARRGFEQYF. The CDR3 nucleotides are TGCAGTGCTAGAAGGGGTTTCGAGCAGTACTTC.

The V and J genes are TRBV25-1 and TRBJ1-5, with 7 positions matching TRBD1. V gave up 2 bases and J gave up 11 bases; unmatched junction bases: 9. The length of the CDR3 is 14 residues. Germline lookup yields CDR1 MGHDK and CDR2 SYGVNS. Here the CDR3 DNA reads TGTGCCAGCAGTGAAATAAACAGGGGCGCGACCCAGCATTTT. Protein: CASSEINRGATQHF. Filled out from reference TRBV25-1 and TRBJ1-5, the complete variable domain reads EADIYQTPRYLVIGTGKKITLECSQTMGHDKMYWYQQDPGMELHLIHYSYGVNSTEKGDLSSESTVSRIRTEHFPLTLESARPSHTSQYLCASSEINRGATQHFGDGTRLSIL.